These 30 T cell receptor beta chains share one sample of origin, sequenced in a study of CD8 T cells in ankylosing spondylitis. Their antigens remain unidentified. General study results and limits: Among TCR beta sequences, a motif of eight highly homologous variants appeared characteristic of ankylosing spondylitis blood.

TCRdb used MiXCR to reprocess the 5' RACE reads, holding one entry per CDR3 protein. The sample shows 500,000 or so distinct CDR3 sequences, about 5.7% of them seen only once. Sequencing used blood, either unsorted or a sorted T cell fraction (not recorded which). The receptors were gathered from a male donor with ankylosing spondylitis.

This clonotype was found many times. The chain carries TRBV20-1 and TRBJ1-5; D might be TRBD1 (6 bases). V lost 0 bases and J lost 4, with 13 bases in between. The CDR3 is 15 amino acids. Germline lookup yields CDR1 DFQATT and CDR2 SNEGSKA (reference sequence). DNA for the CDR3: TGCAGTGCTAGAGATATTCCAGGGGTGAATCAGCCCCAGCATTTT. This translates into CSARDIPGVNQPQHF.

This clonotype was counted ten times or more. CDR3 nucleotides: TGTGCCAGCAGGACAGCGGGCCCGAACACCGGGGAGCTGTTTTTT. Its translation is CASRTAGPNTGELFF. The rearrangement uses TRBV28 and TRBJ2-2; a weak D match, TRBD2 (6 bases). CDR3 length: 15 residues. Per germline, CDR1 MDHEN and CDR2 SYDVKM. V was cut by 6 bases and J by 0 bases, with 11 bases left in between.

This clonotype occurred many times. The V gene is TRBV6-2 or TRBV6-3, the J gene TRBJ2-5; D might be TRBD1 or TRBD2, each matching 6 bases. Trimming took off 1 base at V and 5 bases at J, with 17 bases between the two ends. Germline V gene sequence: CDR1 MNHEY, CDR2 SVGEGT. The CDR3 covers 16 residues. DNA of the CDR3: TGTGCCAGCAGTTACTTCGGGGGCGCGATACGGGAGACCCAGTACTTC. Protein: CASSYFGGAIRETQYF.

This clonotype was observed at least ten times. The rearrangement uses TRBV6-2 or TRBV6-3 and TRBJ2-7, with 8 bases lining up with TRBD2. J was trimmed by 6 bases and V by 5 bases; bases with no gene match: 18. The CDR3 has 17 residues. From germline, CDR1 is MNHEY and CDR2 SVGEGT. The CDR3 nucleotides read TGTGCCAGCAGTCCGCGCCGGGGGAGTAGCGGGGTTGGCGAGCAGTACTTC. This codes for CASSPRRGSSGVGEQYF.

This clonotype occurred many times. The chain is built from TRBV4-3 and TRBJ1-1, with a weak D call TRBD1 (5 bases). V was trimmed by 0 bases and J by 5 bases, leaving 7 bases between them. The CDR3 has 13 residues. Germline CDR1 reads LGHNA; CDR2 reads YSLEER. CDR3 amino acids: CASSQDRGTEAFF. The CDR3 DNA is TGCGCCAGCAGCCAAGATCGGGGGACTGAAGCTTTCTTT.

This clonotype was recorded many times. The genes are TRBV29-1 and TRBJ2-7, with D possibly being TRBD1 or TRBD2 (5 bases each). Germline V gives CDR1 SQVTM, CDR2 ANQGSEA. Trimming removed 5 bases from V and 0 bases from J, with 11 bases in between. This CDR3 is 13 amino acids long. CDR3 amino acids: CSVRGRASYEQYF. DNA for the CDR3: TGCAGCGTTCGGGGCAGGGCCTCCTACGAGCAGTACTTC.

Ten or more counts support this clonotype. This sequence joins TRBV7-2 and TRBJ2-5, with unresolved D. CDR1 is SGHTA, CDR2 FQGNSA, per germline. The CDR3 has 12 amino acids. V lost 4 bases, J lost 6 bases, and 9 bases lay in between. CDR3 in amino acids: CASSSPDQTQYF. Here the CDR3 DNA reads TGTGCCAGCAGCTCCCCCGACCAGACCCAGTACTTC.

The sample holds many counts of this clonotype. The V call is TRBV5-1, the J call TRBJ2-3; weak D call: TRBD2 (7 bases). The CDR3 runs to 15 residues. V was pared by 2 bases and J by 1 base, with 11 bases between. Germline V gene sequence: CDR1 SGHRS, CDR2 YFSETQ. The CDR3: CASSFAGAGTDTQYF. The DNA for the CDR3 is TGCGCCAGCAGCTTCGCGGGGGCCGGCACAGATACGCAGTATTTT.

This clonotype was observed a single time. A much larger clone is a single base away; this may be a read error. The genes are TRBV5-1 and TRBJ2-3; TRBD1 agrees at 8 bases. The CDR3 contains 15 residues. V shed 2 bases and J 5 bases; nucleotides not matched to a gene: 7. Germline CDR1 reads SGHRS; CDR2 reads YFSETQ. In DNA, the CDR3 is TGCGCCAGCAGCTTTCAGGGGGCAGGCAAAGATACGCAGTATTTT. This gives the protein CASSFQGAGKDTQYF.

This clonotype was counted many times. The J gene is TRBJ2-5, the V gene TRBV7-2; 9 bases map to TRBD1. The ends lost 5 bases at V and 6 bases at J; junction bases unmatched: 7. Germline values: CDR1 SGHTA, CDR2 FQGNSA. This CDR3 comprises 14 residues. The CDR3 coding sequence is TGTGCCAGCAGCGAGCGACAGGGGGGACAGACCCAGTACTTC. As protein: CASSERQGGQTQYF.

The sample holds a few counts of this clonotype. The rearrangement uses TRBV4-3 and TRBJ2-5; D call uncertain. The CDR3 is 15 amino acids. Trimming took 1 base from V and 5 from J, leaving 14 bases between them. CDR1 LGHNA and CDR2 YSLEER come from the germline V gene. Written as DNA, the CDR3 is TGCGCCAGCAGCCAAGCACCCGGGCAAACTGAGACCCAGTACTTC. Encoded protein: CASSQAPGQTETQYF.

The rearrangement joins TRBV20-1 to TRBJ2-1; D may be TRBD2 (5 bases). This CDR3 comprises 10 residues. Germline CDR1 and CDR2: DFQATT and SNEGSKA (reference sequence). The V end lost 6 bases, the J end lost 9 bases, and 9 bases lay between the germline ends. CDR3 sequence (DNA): TGCAGTGCGGGGAGAGGTGAGCAGTTCTTC. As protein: CSAGRGEQFF.

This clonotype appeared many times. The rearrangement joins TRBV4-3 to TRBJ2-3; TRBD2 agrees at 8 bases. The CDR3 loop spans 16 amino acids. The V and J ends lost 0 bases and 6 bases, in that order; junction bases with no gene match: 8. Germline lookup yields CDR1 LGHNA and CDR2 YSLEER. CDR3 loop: CASSQDRGGLDDTQYF. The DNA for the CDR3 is TGCGCCAGCAGCCAAGACCGGGGGGGCCTTGACGATACGCAGTATTTT.

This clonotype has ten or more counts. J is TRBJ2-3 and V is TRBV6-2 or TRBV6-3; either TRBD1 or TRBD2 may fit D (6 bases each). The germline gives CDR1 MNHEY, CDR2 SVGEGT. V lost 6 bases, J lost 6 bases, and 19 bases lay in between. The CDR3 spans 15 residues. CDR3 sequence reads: CASRAFEGGRDTQYF. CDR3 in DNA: TGTGCCAGCAGGGCCTTTGAGGGGGGTCGGGATACGCAGTATTTT.

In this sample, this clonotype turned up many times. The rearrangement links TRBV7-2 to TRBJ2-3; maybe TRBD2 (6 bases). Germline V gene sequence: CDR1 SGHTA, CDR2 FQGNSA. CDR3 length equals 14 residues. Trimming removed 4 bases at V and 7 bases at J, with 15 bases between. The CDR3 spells CASSSQRRGNTQYF. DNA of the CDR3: TGTGCCAGCAGCTCCCAGCGGCGGGGAAATACGCAGTATTTT.

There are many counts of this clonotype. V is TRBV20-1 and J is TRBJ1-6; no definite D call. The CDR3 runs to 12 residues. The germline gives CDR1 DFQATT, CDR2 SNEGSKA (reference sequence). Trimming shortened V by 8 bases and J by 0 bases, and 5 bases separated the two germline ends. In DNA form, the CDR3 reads TGCAGTTCATCCTCCTATAATTCACCCCTCCACTTT. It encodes CSSSSYNSPLHF.

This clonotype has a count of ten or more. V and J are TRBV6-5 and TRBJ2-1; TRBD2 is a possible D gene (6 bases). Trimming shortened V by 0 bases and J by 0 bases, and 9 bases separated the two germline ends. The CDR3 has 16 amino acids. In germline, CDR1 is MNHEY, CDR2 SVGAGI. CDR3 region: CASSYSRAGSYNEQFF. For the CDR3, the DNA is TGTGCCAGCAGTTACTCGAGAGCGGGCTCCTACAATGAGCAGTTCTTC.

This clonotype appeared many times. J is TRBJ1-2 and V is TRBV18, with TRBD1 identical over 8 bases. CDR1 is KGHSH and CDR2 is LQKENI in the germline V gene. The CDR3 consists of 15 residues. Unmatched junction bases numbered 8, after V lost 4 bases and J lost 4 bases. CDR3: CASSRPGTGSYGYTF. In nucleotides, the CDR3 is TGTGCCAGCTCACGCCCCGGGACAGGAAGCTATGGCTACACCTTC. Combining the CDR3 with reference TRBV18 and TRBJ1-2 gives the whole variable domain NAGVMQNPRHLVRRRGQEARLRCSPMKGHSHVYWYRQLPEEGLKFMVYLQKENIIDESGMPKERFSAEFPKEGPSILRIQQVVRGDSAAYFCASSRPGTGSYGYTFGSGTRLTVV.

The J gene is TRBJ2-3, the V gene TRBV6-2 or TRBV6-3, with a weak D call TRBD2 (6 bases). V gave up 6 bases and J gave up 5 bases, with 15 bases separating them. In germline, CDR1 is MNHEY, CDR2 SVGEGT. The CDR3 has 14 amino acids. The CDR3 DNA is TGTGCCAGCAGGATAGATCGGGGGATAGATACGCAGTATTTT. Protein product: CASRIDRGIDTQYF.

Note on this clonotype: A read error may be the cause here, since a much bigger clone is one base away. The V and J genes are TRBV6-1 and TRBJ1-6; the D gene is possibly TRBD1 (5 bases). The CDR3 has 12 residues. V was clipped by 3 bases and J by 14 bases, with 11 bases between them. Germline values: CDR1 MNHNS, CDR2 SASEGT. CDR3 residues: CASSEKEGALHF. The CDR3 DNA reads TGTGCCAGCAGTGAGAAAGAAGGGGCCCTCCACTTT.

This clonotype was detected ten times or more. CDR3 region: CASICTSGTYEQYF. CDR3 sequence (DNA): TGTGCCAGCATTTGTACTAGCGGGACCTACGAGCAGTACTTC. The chain employs TRBV21-1 and TRBJ2-7; the DNA was not used to check the table's D call, TRBD2. TRBV21-1 is recorded as a pseudogene. The CDR3 is 14 amino acids.

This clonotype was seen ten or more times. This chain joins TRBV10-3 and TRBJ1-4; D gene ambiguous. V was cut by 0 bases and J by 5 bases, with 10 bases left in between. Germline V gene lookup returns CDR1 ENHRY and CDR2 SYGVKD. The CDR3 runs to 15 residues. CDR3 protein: CAISESSGWNEKLFF. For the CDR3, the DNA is TGTGCCATCAGTGAGTCGAGTGGGTGGAATGAAAAACTGTTTTTT.

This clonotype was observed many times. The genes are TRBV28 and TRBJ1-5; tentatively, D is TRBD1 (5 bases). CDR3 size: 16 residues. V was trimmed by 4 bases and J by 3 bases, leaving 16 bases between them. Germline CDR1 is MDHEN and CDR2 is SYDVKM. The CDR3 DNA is TGTGCCAGCAGTTCCTTCATTGGGGGACCCAATCAGCCCCAGCATTTT. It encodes CASSSFIGGPNQPQHF. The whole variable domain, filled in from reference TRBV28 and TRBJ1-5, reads DVKVTQSSRYLVKRTGEKVFLECVQDMDHENMFWYRQDPGLGLRLIYFSYDVKMKEKGDIPEGYSVSREKKERFSLILESASTNQTSMYLCASSSFIGGPNQPQHFGDGTRLSIL.

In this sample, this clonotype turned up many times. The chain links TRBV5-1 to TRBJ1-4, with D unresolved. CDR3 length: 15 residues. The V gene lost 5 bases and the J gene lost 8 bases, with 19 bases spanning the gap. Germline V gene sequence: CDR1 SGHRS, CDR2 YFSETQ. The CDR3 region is CASSPEADPVEKLFF. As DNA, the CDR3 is TGCGCCAGCAGTCCTGAGGCAGACCCTGTGGAAAAACTGTTTTTT.

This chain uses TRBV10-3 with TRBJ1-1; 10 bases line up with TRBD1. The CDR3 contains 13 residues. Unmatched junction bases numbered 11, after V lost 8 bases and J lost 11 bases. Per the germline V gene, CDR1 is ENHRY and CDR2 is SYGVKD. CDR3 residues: CAISETGGFGAFF. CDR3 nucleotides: TGTGCCATCTCGGAGACAGGGGGCTTTGGGGCTTTCTTT.

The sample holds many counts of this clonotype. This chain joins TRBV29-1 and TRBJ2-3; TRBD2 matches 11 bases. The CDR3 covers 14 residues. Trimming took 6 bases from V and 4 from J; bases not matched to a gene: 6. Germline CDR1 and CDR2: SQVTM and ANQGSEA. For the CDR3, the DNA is TGCAGCGTGGAACTAGCGGGGGTTCCAGATACGCAGTATTTT. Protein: CSVELAGVPDTQYF.

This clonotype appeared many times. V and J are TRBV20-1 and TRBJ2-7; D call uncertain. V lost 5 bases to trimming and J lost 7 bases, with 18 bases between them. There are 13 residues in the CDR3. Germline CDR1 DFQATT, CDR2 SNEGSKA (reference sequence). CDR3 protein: CSAPDLYEWEQYF. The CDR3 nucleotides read TGCAGTGCTCCTGACCTCTATGAGTGGGAGCAGTACTTC.

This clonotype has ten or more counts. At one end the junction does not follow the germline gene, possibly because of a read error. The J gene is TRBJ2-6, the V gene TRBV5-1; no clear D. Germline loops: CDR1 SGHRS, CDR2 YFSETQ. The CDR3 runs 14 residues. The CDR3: CASSLSSGANVLTF. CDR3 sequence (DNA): TGTGCCAGCAGTTTAAGCTCTGGGGCCAACGTCCTGACTTTC.

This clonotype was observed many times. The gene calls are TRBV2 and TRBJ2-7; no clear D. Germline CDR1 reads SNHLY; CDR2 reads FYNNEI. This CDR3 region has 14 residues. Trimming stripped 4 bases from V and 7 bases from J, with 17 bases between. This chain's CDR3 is CASSGRVLPREQYF. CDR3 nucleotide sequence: TGTGCCAGCAGTGGACGGGTCCTTCCGAGGGAGCAGTACTTC.

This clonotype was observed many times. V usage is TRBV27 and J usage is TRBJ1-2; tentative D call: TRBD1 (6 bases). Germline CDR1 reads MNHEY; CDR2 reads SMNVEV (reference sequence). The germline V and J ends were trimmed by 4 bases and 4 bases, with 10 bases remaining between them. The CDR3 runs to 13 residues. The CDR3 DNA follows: TGTGCCAGCAGTTCTGACAGGAGCTATGGCTACACCTTC. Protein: CASSSDRSYGYTF.